This TCR beta chain was sequenced for a study of T cells in Graves' hyperthyroidism and ophthalmopathy. Study-wide findings and caveats: It was a median about 7.1 months before onset that the model predicted ophthalmopathy.

Comment on this clonotype: Its cognate antigen is unknown.

The CDR3 loop spans 19 amino acids. V shed 1 base and J 8 bases; nucleotides not matched to a gene: 15. Germline-derived CDR1 and CDR2 are SGHAT and FQNNGV. RNA transcripts yielded amplified TCR beta CDR3 regions. HTBI primers were employed in a first-round RT-PCR of the TCR CDR3. Using its own MiXCR run on the multiplex PCR reads, TCRdb lists one record per CDR3 protein. The data show roughly 400,000 distinct CDR3 sequences, with approximately 15% seen just once and around 30% held by the top ten. This chain uses TRBV11-2 with TRBJ2-1; TRBD2 agrees at 12 bases. The TCR originated in a woman between 18 and 30 years old with Graves' hyperthyroidism that later progressed to Graves' ophthalmopathy. Specimen: blood. CDR3 in DNA: TGTGCCAGCAGCTTAGGTTCCCTAGCGGGAGGGGTTGCGGGGGATGAGCAGTTCTTC. It yields the protein CASSLGSLAGGVAGDEQFF. The variable domain in full, completed from reference TRBV11-2 and TRBJ2-1, reads EAGVAQSPRYKIIEKRQSVAFWCNPISGHATLYWYQQILGQGPKLLIQFQNNGVVDDSQLPKDRFSAERLKGVDSTLKIQPAKLEDSAVYLCASSLGSLAGGVAGDEQFFGPGTRLTVL.